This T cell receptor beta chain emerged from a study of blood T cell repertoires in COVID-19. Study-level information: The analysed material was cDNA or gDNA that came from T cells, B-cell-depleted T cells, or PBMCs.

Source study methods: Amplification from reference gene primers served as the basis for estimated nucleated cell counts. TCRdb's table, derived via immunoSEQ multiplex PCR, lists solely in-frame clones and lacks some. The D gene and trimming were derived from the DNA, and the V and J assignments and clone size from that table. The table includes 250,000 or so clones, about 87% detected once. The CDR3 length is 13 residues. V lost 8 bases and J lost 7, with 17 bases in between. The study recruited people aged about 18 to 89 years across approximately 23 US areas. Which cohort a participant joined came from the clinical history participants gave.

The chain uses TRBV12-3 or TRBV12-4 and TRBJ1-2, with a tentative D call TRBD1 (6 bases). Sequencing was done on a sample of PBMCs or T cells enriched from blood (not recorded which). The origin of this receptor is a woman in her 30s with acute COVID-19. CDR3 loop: CASSRAGAAGYTF. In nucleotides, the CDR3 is TGTGCCAGCTCACGGGCAGGGGCGGCTGGCTACACCTTC.